The 22 T cell receptor beta chains presented below share a single source sample, sequenced in a study of cytomegalovirus exposure and HLA in healthy donors. Produced via immunoSEQ multiplex PCR; TCRdb's table is partial and in-frame only. The sample records tens of thousands of clones, over 85% being singletons. The sample comprised PBMCs. Every receptor here comes from a woman aged 25-40 years in good health and CMV-seronegative.

The chain employs TRBV18 and TRBJ2-1; the D gene is possibly TRBD1 (5 bases). CDR1 and CDR2 (germline): KGHSH, LQKENI. The CDR3 is 15 amino acids. Trimming removed 2 bases from V and 7 bases from J, with 15 bases in between. In DNA, the CDR3 is TGTGCCAGCTCACCATCAGGGAACGTTGTAAATGAGCAGTTCTTC. Encoded protein: CASSPSGNVVNEQFF.

J is TRBJ2-2 and V is TRBV5-1; TRBD2 agrees at 11 bases. Germline CDR1 SGHRS, CDR2 YFSETQ. Germline trimming cut 5 bases from V and 0 bases from J; bases unmatched to any gene: 15. This CDR3 is 20 amino acids long. DNA for the CDR3: TGCGCCAGCAGTAATACTAGGACTAGCGGGCTCCGCGCGAACACCGGGGAGCTGTTTTTT. Its protein product is CASSNTRTSGLRANTGELFF.

The chain recombines TRBV7-9 with TRBJ2-2, with D maybe TRBD2 (7 bases). The germline CDR1 and CDR2 sequences are SEHNR and FQNEAQ (reference sequence). Deletions cut 6 bases from V and 6 bases from J, with 17 bases between. The CDR3 extends over 15 amino acids. CDR3 coding DNA: TGTGCCAGCAGTATATTACAGGGAGGGCCCGGGGAGCTGTTTTTT. This sequence encodes CASSILQGGPGELFF.

The chain recombines TRBV9 with TRBJ2-3; TRBD2 agrees at 14 bases. The CDR3 has 17 residues. The junction had 3 bases not matched to a gene; V was cut back by 3 bases and J by 0 bases. From germline, CDR1 is SGDLS and CDR2 YYNGEE. CDR3 DNA: TGTGCCAGCAGCGCGCGACTAGCGGGGGGGAGCACAGATACGCAGTATTTT. Encoded protein: CASSARLAGGSTDTQYF.

This rearrangement joins TRBV7-9 to TRBJ1-1; a possible D gene is TRBD1 (5 bases). Trimming took off 5 bases at V and 6 bases at J, with 10 bases between the two ends. There are 12 residues in the CDR3. Per germline, CDR1 SEHNR and CDR2 FQNEAQ (reference sequence). CDR3 nucleotide sequence: TGTGCCAGCAGCACCCAGGGTTCTGAAGCTTTCTTT. Encoded protein: CASSTQGSEAFF.

V usage is TRBV2 and J usage is TRBJ1-2; no firm D call. Germline V CDR1 and CDR2: SNHLY, FYNNEI. Trimming stripped 6 bases from V and 8 bases from J, with 7 bases between. The CDR3 loop spans 10 amino acids. The CDR3 DNA sequence: TGTGCCAGCAGCGGTCCCGGCTACACCTTC. Translation gives CASSGPGYTF. The whole variable domain, filled in from reference TRBV2 and TRBJ1-2, reads EPEVTQTPSHQVTQMGQEVILRCVPISNHLYFYWYRQILGQKVEFLVSFYNNEISEKSEIFDDQFSVERPDGSNFTLKIRSTKLEDSAMYFCASSGPGYTFGSGTRLTVV.

This clone was seen a few times. The chain couples TRBV28 to TRBJ1-6, with TRBD1 identical over 12 bases. From germline, CDR1 is MDHEN and CDR2 SYDVKM. The V gene end was trimmed by 7 bases and the J gene end by 10 bases; junction bases not matched to a gene: 11. The CDR3 loop spans 16 amino acids. CDR3 nucleotide sequence: TGTGCCAGCACCCCGGGACAGGGGGCACGATGGTCACCCCTCCACTTT. Protein: CASTPGQGARWSPLHF.

This clone was recorded only once. V usage is TRBV5-4 and J usage is TRBJ2-3; 14 bases map to TRBD2. CDR3 length equals 16 residues. J gave up 7 bases and V 3 bases, and 7 bases lay outside the gene matches. Germline V gene lookup returns CDR1 SGHNT and CDR2 YYREEE (reference sequence). CDR3 in amino acids: CASSSGTSGSAYTQYF. The CDR3 bases are TGTGCCAGCAGCTCCGGGACTAGCGGGAGCGCTTATACGCAGTATTTT.

This clone was observed a single time. V usage is TRBV19 and J usage is TRBJ1-5; D not resolved. From germline, CDR1 is LNHDA and CDR2 SQIVND (reference sequence). CDR3 length: 12 residues. V was shortened by 6 bases and J by 0 bases, with 3 bases between the two germline ends. The CDR3 sequence is CASSYSNQPQHF. The CDR3 region has the DNA TGTGCCAGTAGCTATAGCAATCAGCCCCAGCATTTT.

CDR3 DNA sequence: TGTGCCAGCAGCCCAGGAGCCGGGACAGGGGGTGGGACTGAAGCTTTCTTT. Translating it yields CASSPGAGTGGGTEAFF. The chain has TRBV7-3 and TRBJ1-1; 11 positions match TRBD1. CDR1 is SGHTA, CDR2 FQGTGA, per germline. This CDR3 has 17 amino acids. V shed 5 bases and J 5 bases; nucleotides not matched to a gene: 13.

This chain uses TRBV30 with TRBJ2-2; 10 bases are shared with TRBD1. The CDR3 spans 15 residues. Germline-derived CDR1 and CDR2 are GTSNPN and SVGIG (reference sequence). V lost 5 bases and J lost 6; bases outside the gene matches: 9. The CDR3: CAWLPAGQGAGELFF. As DNA, the CDR3 is TGTGCCTGGCTTCCCGCCGGACAGGGGGCCGGGGAGCTGTTTTTT.

The chain couples TRBV30 to TRBJ1-5; D ambiguous. V was cut by 5 bases and J by 7 bases, with 15 bases left in between. There are 13 residues in the CDR3. From germline, CDR1 is GTSNPN and CDR2 SVGIG (reference sequence). CDR3 in amino acids: CAWSPGEGQPQHF. As DNA, the CDR3 is TGTGCCTGGTCCCCAGGCGAGGGCCAGCCCCAGCATTTT.

The rearrangement joins TRBV12-1 to TRBJ1-2; the table's D call TRBD1 went unverified against the DNA. TRBV12-1 has pseudogene status. CDR3 length: 15 residues. The CDR3 nucleotides are TGTGCCAGCACCCTTTGGGGCTCTCAGGACCATGGCTACACCTTC. This translates into CASTLWGSQDHGYTF.

The genes are TRBV2 and TRBJ1-5, with 9 bases matching TRBD1. The V segment lost 7 bases and the J segment 5 bases; nucleotides outside the gene matches: 3. Germline lookup yields CDR1 SNHLY and CDR2 FYNNEI. This CDR3 region has 13 residues. The CDR3 spells CASKRQGDQPQHF. Written as DNA, the CDR3 is TGTGCCAGCAAACGACAGGGGGATCAGCCCCAGCATTTT.

The rearrangement uses TRBV6-5 and TRBJ2-4; 12 nucleotides line up with TRBD2. The CDR3 is 15 amino acids. V was clipped by 0 bases and J by 7 bases; unmatched bases: 1. The germline gives CDR1 MNHEY, CDR2 SVGAGI. CDR3 sequence (DNA): TGTGCCAGCAGTTACTCCCTAGCGGGAGGGAACATTCAGTACTTC. This codes for CASSYSLAGGNIQYF.

The rearrangement links TRBV5-3 to TRBJ2-1; 8 positions agree with TRBD2. TRBV5-3 is an ORF for which the function is uncertain. This CDR3 contains 19 residues. Trimming at V came to 0 bases and at J to 7 bases, leaving 18 bases not matched to a gene. The DNA of the CDR3 is TGTGCCAGAAGCTTGGTTGGTAGAAGCGGGGGCCTAGAGGTAAATGAGCAGTTCTTC. Its protein is CARSLVGRSGGLEVNEQFF.

The CDR3 sequence is CASSSLAKNIQYF. CDR3 bases: TGTGCCAGCAGTTCTTTAGCCAAAAACATTCAGTACTTC. The chain has TRBV27 and TRBJ2-4, with D uncertain. Germline lookup yields CDR1 MNHEY and CDR2 SMNVEV (reference sequence). The CDR3 has 13 residues. Between the trimmed V and J ends, which lost 4 bases and 0 bases, there was a span of 4 bases.

V is TRBV10-3 and J is TRBJ1-3; the match to TRBD1 covers 7 bases. Germline V gene lookup returns CDR1 ENHRY and CDR2 SYGVKD. The CDR3 extends over 16 amino acids. The J segment lost 2 bases and the V segment lost 9 bases, leaving 13 bases of the junction unmatched. CDR3 bases: TGTGCCATAGGGATAGTCACAGGGGCCCCTGGAAACACCATATATTTT. Its translation is CAIGIVTGAPGNTIYF.

The rearrangement uses TRBV29-1 and TRBJ2-6; D call uncertain. This CDR3 is built from 14 residues. Germline V CDR1 and CDR2: SQVTM, ANQGSEA. Deletions cut 7 bases from V and 0 bases from J, with 10 bases between. Here the CDR3 DNA reads TGCAGCGCCGCGGCCCTCTCTGGGGCCAACGTCCTGACTTTC. It specifies CSAAALSGANVLTF.

The rearrangement uses TRBV28 and TRBJ1-2; D unclear. V was pared by 4 bases and J by 3 bases, with 18 bases between. This CDR3 has 16 amino acids. Germline V CDR1 and CDR2: MDHEN, SYDVKM. CDR3 DNA: TGTGCCAGCAGTTCCCTTCGGGAAGCCCCCCACTATGGCTACACCTTC. Translating gives CASSSLREAPHYGYTF.

This chain joins TRBV7-6 and TRBJ1-3; no clear D. Germline V gene sequence: CDR1 SGHVS, CDR2 FNYEAQ. Trimming left V 4 bases short and J 0 bases short, with 10 bases between. This CDR3 spans 15 amino acids. The CDR3 DNA reads TGTGCCAGCAGCTCACAGTCATTCTCTGGAAACACCATATATTTT. Translated: CASSSQSFSGNTIYF. The full variable domain, completed using reference TRBV7-6 and TRBJ1-3, is GAGVSQSPRYKVTKRGQDVALRCDPISGHVSLYWYRQALGQGPEFLTYFNYEAQQDKSGLPNDRFSAERPEGSISTLTIQRTEQRDSAMYRCASSSQSFSGNTIYFGEGSWLTVV.

J is TRBJ1-2 and V is TRBV27; D may be TRBD1 (6 bases). V lost 5 bases to trimming and J lost 5 bases, with 21 bases between them. The CDR3 sequence is 16 residues long. CDR1 is MNHEY and CDR2 is SMNVEV in the germline V gene (reference sequence). CDR3 sequence: CASSNRVVPPLYGYTF. The DNA of the CDR3 is TGTGCCAGCAGTAACAGGGTTGTCCCACCCCTATATGGCTACACCTTC.